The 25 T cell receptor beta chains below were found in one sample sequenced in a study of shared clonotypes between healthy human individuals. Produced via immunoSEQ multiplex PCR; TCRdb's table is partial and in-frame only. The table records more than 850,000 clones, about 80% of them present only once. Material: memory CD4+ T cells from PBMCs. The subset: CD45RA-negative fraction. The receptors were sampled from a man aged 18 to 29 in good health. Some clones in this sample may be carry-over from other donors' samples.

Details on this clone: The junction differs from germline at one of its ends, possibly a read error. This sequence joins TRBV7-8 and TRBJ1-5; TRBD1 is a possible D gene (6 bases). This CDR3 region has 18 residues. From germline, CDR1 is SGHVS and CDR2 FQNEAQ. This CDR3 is CASSLASHRQGRFQPQHF. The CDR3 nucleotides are TGTGCCAGCAGCCTAGCTTCCCATAGGCAGGGGAGATTTCAGCCCCAGCATTTT.

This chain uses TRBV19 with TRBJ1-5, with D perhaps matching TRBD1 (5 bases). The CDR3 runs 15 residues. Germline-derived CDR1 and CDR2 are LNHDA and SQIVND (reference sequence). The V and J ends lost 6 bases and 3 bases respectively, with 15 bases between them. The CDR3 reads CASSRGWRINQPQHF. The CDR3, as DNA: TGTGCCAGTAGCCGGGGCTGGCGGATCAATCAGCCCCAGCATTTT.

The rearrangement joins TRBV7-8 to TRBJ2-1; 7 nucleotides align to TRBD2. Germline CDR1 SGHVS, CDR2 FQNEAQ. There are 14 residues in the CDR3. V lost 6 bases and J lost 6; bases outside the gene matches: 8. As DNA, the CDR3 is TGTGCCAGCAGGGACCGCGGGAGCGGCAATGAGCAGTTCTTC. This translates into CASRDRGSGNEQFF.

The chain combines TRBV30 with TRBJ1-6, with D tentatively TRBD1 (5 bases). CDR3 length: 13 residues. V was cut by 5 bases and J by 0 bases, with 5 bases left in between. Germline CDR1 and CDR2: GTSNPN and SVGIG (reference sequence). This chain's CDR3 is CAWDSSYNSPLHF. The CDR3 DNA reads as TGTGCCTGGGACAGCTCCTATAATTCACCCCTCCACTTT.

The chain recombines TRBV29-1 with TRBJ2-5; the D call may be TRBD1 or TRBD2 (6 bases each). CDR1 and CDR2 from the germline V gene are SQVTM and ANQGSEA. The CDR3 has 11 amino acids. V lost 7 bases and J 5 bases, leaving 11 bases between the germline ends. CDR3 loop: CSAVGGETQYF. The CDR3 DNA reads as TGCAGCGCCGTGGGGGGCGAGACCCAGTACTTC.

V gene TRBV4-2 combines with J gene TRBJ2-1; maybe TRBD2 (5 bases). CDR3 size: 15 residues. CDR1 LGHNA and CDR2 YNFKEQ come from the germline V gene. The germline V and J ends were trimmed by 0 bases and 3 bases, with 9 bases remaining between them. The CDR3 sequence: CASSQELSGYNEQFF. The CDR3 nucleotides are TGTGCCAGCAGCCAAGAACTCAGCGGCTACAATGAGCAGTTCTTC.

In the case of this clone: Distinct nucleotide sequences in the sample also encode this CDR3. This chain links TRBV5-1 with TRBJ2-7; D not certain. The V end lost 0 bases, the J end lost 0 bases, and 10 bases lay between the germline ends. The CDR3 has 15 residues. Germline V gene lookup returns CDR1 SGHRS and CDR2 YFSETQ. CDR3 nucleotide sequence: TGCGCCAGCAGCTTGGGGCCGACCAGCTCCTACGAGCAGTACTTC. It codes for CASSLGPTSSYEQYF.

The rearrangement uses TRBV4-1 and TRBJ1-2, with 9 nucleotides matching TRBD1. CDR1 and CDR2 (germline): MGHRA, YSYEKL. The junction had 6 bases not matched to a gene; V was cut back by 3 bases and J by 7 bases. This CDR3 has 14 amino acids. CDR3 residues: CASSQYGTGTGYTF. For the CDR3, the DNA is TGCGCCAGCAGCCAGTACGGGACAGGGACTGGCTACACCTTC.

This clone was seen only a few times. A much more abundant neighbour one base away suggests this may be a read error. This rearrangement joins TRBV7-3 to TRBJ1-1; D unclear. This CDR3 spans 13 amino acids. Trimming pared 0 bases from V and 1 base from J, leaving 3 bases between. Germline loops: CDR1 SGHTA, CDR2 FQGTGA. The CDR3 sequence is CASSLTENTEAFF. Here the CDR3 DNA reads TGTGCCAGCAGCTTAACAGAGAACACTGAAGCTTTCTTT.

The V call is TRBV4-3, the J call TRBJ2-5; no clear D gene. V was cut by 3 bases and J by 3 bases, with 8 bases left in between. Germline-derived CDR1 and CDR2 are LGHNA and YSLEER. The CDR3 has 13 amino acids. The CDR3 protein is CASSHGRKETQYF. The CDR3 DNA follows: TGCGCCAGCAGCCACGGCAGAAAAGAGACCCAGTACTTC.

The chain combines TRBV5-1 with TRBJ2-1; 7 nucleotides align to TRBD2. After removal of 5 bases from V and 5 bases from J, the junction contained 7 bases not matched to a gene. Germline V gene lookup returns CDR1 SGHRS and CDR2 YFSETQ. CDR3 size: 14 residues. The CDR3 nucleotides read TGCGCCAGCAGAAAAACGGGGGGAGACAATGAGCAGTTCTTC. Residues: CASRKTGGDNEQFF.

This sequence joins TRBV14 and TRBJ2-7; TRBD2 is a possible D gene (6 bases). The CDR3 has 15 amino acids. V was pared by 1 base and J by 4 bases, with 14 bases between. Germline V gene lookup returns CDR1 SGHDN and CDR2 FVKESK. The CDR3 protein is CASSQGGTLAYEQYF. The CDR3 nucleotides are TGTGCCAGCAGCCAAGGGGGGACTCTAGCTTACGAGCAGTACTTC.

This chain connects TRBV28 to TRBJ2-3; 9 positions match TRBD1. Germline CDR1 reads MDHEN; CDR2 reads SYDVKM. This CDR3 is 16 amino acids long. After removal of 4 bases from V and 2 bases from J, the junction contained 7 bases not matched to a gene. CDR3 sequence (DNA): TGTGCCAGCAGTTCCCCCGGGACAGGGTTCACAGATACGCAGTATTTT. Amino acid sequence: CASSSPGTGFTDTQYF. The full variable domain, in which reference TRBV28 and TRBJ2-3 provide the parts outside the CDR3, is DVKVTQSSRYLVKRTGEKVFLECVQDMDHENMFWYRQDPGLGLRLIYFSYDVKMKEKGDIPEGYSVSREKKERFSLILESASTNQTSMYLCASSSPGTGFTDTQYFGPGTRLTVL.

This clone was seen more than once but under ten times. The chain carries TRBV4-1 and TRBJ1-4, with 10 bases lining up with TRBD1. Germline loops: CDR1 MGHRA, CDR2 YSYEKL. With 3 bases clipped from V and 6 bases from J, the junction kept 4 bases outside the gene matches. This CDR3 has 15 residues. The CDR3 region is CASSHRTGGDEKLFF. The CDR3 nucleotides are TGCGCCAGCAGCCACCGGACAGGGGGGGATGAAAAACTGTTTTTT.

Here the CDR3 reads CASSLGGTVAYEQYF. In DNA form, the CDR3 reads TGTGCCAGCTCACTAGGAGGGACAGTCGCCTACGAGCAGTACTTC. The rearrangement uses TRBV18 and TRBJ2-7; maybe TRBD1 (7 bases). CDR1 and CDR2 (germline): KGHSH, LQKENI. Trimming left V 4 bases short and J 2 bases short, with 15 bases between. The CDR3 is made up of 15 amino acids. Full variable domain (missing parts from reference TRBV18 and TRBJ2-7): NAGVMQNPRHLVRRRGQEARLRCSPMKGHSHVYWYRQLPEEGLKFMVYLQKENIIDESGMPKERFSAEFPKEGPSILRIQQVVRGDSAAYFCASSLGGTVAYEQYFGPGTRLTVT.

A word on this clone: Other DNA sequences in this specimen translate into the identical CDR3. The CDR3 sequence is CASSLTGLAGGEQFF. CDR3 DNA sequence: TGTGCCAGCAGCTTAACGGGACTAGCGGGAGGGGAGCAGTTCTTC. The V gene is TRBV7-3, the J gene TRBJ2-1; 16 positions match TRBD2. CDR1 and CDR2 from the germline V gene are SGHTA and FQGTGA. This CDR3 contains 15 residues. With 0 bases clipped from V and 10 bases from J, the junction kept 0 bases outside the gene matches.

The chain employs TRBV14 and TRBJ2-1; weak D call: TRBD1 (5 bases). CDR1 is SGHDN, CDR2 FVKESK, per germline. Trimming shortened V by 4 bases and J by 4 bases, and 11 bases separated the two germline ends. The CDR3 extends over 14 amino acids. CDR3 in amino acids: CASSRQTGYNEQFF. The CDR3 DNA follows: TGTGCCAGCAGCCGACAAACAGGTTACAATGAGCAGTTCTTC.

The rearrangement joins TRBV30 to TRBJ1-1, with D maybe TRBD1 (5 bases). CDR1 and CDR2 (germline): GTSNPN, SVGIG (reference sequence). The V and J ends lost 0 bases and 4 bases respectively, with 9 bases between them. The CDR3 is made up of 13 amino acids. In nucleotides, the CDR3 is TGTGCCTGGAGTGTCCGAAGGGGCACTGAAGCTTTCTTT. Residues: CAWSVRRGTEAFF.

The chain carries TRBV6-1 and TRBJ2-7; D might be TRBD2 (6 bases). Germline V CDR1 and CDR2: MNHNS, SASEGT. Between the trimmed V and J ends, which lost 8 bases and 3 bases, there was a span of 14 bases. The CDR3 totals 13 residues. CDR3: CASSMGGFYEQYF. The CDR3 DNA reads TGTGCCAGCTCGATGGGGGGTTTCTACGAGCAGTACTTC.

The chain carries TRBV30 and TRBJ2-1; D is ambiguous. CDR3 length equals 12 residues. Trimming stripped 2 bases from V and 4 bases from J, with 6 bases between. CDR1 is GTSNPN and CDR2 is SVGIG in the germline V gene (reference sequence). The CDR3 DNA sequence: TGTGCCTGGAGTTTTCGTTACAATGAGCAGTTCTTC. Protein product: CAWSFRYNEQFF.

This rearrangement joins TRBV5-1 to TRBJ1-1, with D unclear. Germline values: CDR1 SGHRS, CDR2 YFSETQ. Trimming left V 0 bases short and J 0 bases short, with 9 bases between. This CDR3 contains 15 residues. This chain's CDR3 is CASSLVGQLNTEAFF. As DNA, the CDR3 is TGCGCCAGCAGCTTGGTGGGTCAGTTGAACACTGAAGCTTTCTTT.

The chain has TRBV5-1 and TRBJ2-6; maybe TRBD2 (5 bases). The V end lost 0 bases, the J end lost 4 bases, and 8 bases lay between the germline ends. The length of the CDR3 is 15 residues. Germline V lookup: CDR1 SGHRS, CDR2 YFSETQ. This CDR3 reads CASSLVTGGANVLTF. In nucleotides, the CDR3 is TGCGCCAGCAGCTTGGTGACGGGAGGGGCCAACGTCCTGACTTTC.

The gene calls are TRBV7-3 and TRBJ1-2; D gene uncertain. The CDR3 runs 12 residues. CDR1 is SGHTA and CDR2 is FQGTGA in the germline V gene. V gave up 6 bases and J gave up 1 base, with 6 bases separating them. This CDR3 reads CASSPYNYGYTF. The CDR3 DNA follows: TGTGCCAGCAGTCCCTATAACTATGGCTACACCTTC.

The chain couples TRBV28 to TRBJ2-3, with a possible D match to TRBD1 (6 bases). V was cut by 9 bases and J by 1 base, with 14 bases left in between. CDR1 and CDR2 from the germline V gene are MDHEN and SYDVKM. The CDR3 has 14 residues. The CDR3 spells CASTYRVGTDTQYF. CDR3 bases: TGTGCCAGTACGTACAGGGTCGGCACAGATACGCAGTATTTT.

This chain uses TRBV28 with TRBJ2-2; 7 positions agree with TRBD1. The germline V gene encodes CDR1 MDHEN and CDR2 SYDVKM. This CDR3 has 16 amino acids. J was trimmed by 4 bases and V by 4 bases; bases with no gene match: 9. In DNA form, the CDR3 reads TGTGCCAGCAGTTCCCTAACAGGGGCGGGCACCGGGGAGCTGTTTTTT. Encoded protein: CASSSLTGAGTGELFF.